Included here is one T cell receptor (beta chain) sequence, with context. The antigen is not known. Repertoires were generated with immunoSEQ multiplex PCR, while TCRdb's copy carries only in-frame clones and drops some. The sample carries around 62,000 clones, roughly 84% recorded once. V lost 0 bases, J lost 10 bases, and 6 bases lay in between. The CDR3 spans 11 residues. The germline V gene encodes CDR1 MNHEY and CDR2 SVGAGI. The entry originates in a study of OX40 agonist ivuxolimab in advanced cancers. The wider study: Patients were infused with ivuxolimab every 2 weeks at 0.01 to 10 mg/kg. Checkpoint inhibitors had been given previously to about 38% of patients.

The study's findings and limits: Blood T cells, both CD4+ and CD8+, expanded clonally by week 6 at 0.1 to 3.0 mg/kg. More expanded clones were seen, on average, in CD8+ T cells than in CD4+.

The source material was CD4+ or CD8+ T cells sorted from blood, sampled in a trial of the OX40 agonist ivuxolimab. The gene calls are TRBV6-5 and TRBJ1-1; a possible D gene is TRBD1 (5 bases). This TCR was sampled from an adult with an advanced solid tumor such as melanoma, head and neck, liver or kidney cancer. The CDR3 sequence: CASSYSGLAFF. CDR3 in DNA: TGTGCCAGCAGTTACTCGGGGCTAGCTTTCTTT.